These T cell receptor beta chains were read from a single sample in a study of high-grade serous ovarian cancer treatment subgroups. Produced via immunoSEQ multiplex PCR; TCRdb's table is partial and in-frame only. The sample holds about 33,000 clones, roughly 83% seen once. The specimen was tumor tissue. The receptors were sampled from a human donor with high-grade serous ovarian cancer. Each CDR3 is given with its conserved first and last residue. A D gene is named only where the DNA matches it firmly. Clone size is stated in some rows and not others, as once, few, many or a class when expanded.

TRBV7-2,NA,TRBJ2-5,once,CASSSQWGRTKETQYF,TGTGCCAGCAGCTCGCAGTGGGGGAGGACCAAAGAGACCCAGTACTTC
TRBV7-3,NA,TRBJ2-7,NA,CASSASGGFEQYF,TGTGCCAGCAGCGCGTCGGGTGGGTTCGAGCAGTACTTC
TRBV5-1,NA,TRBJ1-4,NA,CASSGGGATNEKLFF,TGCGCCAGCAGCGGGGGTGGGGCAACTAATGAAAAACTGTTTTTT
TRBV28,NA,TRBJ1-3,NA,CASSLSPLGNTIYF,TGTGCCAGCAGTTTATCACCCCTTGGAAACACCATATATTTT
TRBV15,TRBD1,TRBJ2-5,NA,CATSLTTGRRETQYF,TGTGCCACCAGCCTGACGACAGGGCGACGGGAGACCCAGTACTTC
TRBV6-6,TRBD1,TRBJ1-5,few,CASSRTGDDQPQHF,TGTGCCAGCAGCCGGACAGGGGACGATCAGCCCCAGCATTTT
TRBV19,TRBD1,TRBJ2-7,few,CASSIQGQGRDEQYF,TGTGCCAGTAGTATCCAAGGACAGGGGCGCGACGAGCAGTACTTC
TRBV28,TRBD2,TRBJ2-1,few,CASSSRTSWEQFF,TGTGCCAGCAGTAGCCGGACTAGTTGGGAGCAGTTCTTC
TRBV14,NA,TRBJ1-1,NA,CASSQDTEAFF,TGTGCCAGCAGCCAAGACACTGAAGCTTTCTTT
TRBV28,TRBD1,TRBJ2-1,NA,CASSSRQGLYNEQFF,TGTGCCAGCAGTTCCAGACAGGGTTTATACAATGAGCAGTTCTTC
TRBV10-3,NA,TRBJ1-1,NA,CATRAENTEAFF,TGTGCCACCAGGGCCGAGAACACTGAAGCTTTCTTT